What follows are 4 T cell receptor beta chains derived from one specimen sequenced in a study of T-cell memory formation after mild COVID-19. MiXCR was run by TCRdb on the 5' RACE reads, yielding one entry per CDR3 protein. The sample has 250,000 to 350,000 distinct CDR3 sequences, more than 15% seen once. The specimen sequenced was PBMCs or a T cell subset sorted from them (not recorded which). The receptors were gathered from a man aged 18 to 29 who had mild COVID-19 (a few samples of this study predate the infection). Cell type and time point are not known.

This clonotype was recorded at least ten times. The V gene is TRBV18, the J gene TRBJ2-1; D is ambiguous. The CDR3 contains 15 residues. With 4 bases removed from V and 1 base from J, the gap between germline ends came to 11 bases. CDR1 and CDR2 from the germline V gene are KGHSH and LQKENI. As DNA, the CDR3 is TGTGCCAGCTCACTGGGGATACGATCCTACAATGAGCAGTTCTTC. Its protein is CASSLGIRSYNEQFF. The entire variable domain, with the rest obtained from reference TRBV18 and TRBJ2-1, is as follows: NAGVMQNPRHLVRRRGQEARLRCSPMKGHSHVYWYRQLPEEGLKFMVYLQKENIIDESGMPKERFSAEFPKEGPSILRIQQVVRGDSAAYFCASSLGIRSYNEQFFGPGTRLTVL.

V usage is TRBV25-1 and J usage is TRBJ1-2; weak D call: TRBD1 (5 bases). Trimming took 3 bases from V and 4 from J, leaving 18 bases between them. The CDR3 contains 16 residues. Germline CDR1 and CDR2: MGHDK and SYGVNS. The CDR3 DNA sequence: TGTGCCAGCAGTGAGGCGGGAACAGGATTACTCTATGGCTACACCTTC. Protein sequence: CASSEAGTGLLYGYTF.

This clonotype was observed a handful of times. The rearrangement uses TRBV5-5 and TRBJ1-1, with a tentative D call TRBD1 (6 bases). This CDR3 spans 13 amino acids. Germline-derived CDR1 and CDR2 are SGHKS and YYEKEE (reference sequence). V was shortened by 0 bases and J by 8 bases, with 11 bases between the two germline ends. The CDR3 reads CASSLAVQGEAFF. CDR3 nucleotides: TGTGCCAGCAGCTTGGCCGTACAGGGAGAAGCTTTCTTT. Filled out from reference TRBV5-5 and TRBJ1-1, the complete variable domain reads DAGVTQSPTHLIKTRGQQVTLRCSPISGHKSVSWYQQVLGQGPQFIFQYYEKEERGRGNFPDRFSARQFPNYSSELNVNALLLGDSALYLCASSLAVQGEAFFGQGTRLTVV.

This clonotype was seen many times. The gene calls are TRBV27 and TRBJ1-2; D might be TRBD1 (6 bases). CDR1 and CDR2 from the germline V gene are MNHEY and SMNVEV (reference sequence). With 5 bases removed from V and 4 bases from J, the gap between germline ends came to 14 bases. The CDR3 sequence is 14 residues long. CDR3 amino acids: CASSPQGSGYGYTF. CDR3 nucleotides: TGTGCCAGCAGTCCACAGGGCTCGGGCTATGGCTACACCTTC.